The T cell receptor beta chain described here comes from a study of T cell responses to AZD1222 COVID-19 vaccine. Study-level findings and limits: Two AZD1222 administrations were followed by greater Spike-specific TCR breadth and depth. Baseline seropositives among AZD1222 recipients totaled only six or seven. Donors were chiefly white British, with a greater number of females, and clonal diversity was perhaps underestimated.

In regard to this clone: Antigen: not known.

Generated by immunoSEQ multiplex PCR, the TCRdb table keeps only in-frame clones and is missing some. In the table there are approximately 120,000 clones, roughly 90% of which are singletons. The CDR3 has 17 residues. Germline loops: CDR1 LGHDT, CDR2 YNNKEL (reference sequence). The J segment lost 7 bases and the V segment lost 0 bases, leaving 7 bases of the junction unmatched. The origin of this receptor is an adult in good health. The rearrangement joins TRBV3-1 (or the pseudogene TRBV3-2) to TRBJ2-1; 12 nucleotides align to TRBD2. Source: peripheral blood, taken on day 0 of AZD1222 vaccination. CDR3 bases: TGTGCCAGCAGCCAAGAGCTTACTAGCGGGGGGCATAATGAGCAGTTCTTC. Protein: CASSQELTSGGHNEQFF.